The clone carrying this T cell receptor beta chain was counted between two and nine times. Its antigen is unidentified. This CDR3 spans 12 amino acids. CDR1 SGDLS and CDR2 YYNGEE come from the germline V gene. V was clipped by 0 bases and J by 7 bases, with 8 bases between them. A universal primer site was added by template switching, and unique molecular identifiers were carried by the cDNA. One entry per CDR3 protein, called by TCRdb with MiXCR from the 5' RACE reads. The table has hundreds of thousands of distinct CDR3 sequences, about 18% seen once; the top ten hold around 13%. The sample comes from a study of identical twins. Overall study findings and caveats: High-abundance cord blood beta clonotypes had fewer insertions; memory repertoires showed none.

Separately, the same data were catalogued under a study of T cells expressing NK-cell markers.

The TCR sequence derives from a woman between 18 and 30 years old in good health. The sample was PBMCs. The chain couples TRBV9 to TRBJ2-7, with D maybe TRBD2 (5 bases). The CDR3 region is CASSVGGEEQYF. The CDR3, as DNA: TGTGCCAGCAGCGTAGGGGGAGAAGAGCAGTACTTC.